These 10 T cell receptor beta chains came from one sample sequenced in a study of OX40 agonist ivuxolimab in advanced cancers. Repertoires were generated with immunoSEQ multiplex PCR, while TCRdb's copy carries only in-frame clones and drops some. This table holds 45,000 to 65,000 clones, around nine tenths found once. This sample comprised CD4+ or CD8+ T cells sorted from blood, obtained in a trial of the OX40 agonist ivuxolimab. Every receptor here comes from an adult with an advanced solid tumor such as melanoma, head and neck, liver or kidney cancer.

The chain links TRBV29-1 to TRBJ1-2; possible D gene TRBD1, 6 bases. Trimming shortened V by 7 bases and J by 7 bases, and 13 bases separated the two germline ends. Germline lookup yields CDR1 SQVTM and CDR2 ANQGSEA. The CDR3 has 11 amino acids. In nucleotides, the CDR3 is TGCAGCGCGGGGGCAGGCACTGGCTACACCTTC. It yields the protein CSAGAGTGYTF.

This clone was seen a few times. The V gene is TRBV5-6, the J gene TRBJ2-7, with D uncertain. Looked up from germline, CDR1 is SGHDT and CDR2 is YYEEEE. V lost 2 bases and J lost 2, with 2 bases in between. This CDR3 has 11 amino acids. The CDR3 coding sequence is TGTGCCAGCAGCTTTACCTACGAGCAGTACTTC. Protein product: CASSFTYEQYF. Using reference TRBV5-6 and TRBJ2-7 for the parts outside the CDR3, the full variable domain is DAGVTQSPTHLIKTRGQQVTLRCSPKSGHDTVSWYQQALGQGPQFIFQYYEEEERQRGNFPDRFSGHQFPNYSSELNVNALLLGDSALYLCASSFTYEQYFGPGTRLTVT.

The chain combines TRBV30 with TRBJ1-4, with 10 bases identical to TRBD1. The CDR3 is 14 residues long. Germline values: CDR1 GTSNPN, CDR2 SVGIG (reference sequence). After removal of 0 bases from V and 11 bases from J, the junction contained 6 bases not matched to a gene. CDR3 protein: CAWSVLGTGEKLFF. Written as DNA, the CDR3 is TGTGCCTGGAGTGTATTGGGGACAGGGGAGAAACTGTTTTTT.

The chain links TRBV6-5 to TRBJ1-3; D remains unclear. Germline assignment: CDR1 MNHEY and CDR2 SVGAGI. The CDR3 spans 15 residues. With 4 bases removed from V and 0 bases from J, the gap between germline ends came to 10 bases. CDR3 DNA sequence: TGTGCCAGCAGTTTCCAGTCCAACTCTGGAAACACCATATATTTT. Its protein product is CASSFQSNSGNTIYF.

The DNA for the CDR3 is TGCGCCAGCAGCCCCACCCCAAGCGGAATCTACGAGCAGTACTTC. Translating it yields CASSPTPSGIYEQYF. The gene calls are TRBV5-1 and TRBJ2-7, with TRBD2 as a possible D gene (5 bases). Per the germline V gene, CDR1 is SGHRS and CDR2 is YFSETQ. V was shortened by 4 bases and J by 3 bases, with 17 bases between the two germline ends. CDR3 length: 15 amino acids.

V is TRBV19 and J is TRBJ1-5; D is unresolved. Per the germline V gene, CDR1 is LNHDA and CDR2 is SQIVND (reference sequence). Trimming cost V 5 bases and J 9 bases, with 8 bases left between them. This CDR3 region has 11 residues. CDR3 DNA sequence: TGTGCCAGTAGTTGGGGAGGGCCCCAGCATTTT. Amino acid sequence: CASSWGGPQHF.

The rearrangement uses TRBV6-5 and TRBJ2-7; D unresolved. The V gene's germline CDR1 is MNHEY and CDR2 SVGAGI. This CDR3 is built from 13 residues. Trimming pared 6 bases from V and 6 bases from J, leaving 15 bases between. The CDR3: CASSREKDTEQYF. Here the CDR3 DNA reads TGTGCCAGCAGCAGAGAAAAAGACACCGAGCAGTACTTC.

This chain joins TRBV7-8 and TRBJ2-2; TRBD2 might be the D (6 bases). Germline V gene sequence: CDR1 SGHVS, CDR2 FQNEAQ. Trimming left V 5 bases short and J 11 bases short, with 18 bases between. This CDR3 region has 14 residues. The CDR3 reads CASSPEGSGNELFF. CDR3 sequence (DNA): TGTGCCAGCAGCCCGGAGGGGTCAGGGAATGAGCTGTTTTTT.

The chain is built from TRBV5-8 and TRBJ2-7; D possibly corresponds to TRBD1 (5 bases). V was cut by 5 bases and J by 6 bases, with 15 bases left in between. Looked up from germline, CDR1 is SGHTS and CDR2 is YDEGEE. This CDR3 has 13 amino acids. The CDR3 DNA reads TGTGCCAGCAGTTCAGGGCTGTGGTCCGAGCAGTACTTC. This gives the protein CASSSGLWSEQYF. Looking up the rest from reference TRBV5-8 and TRBJ2-7 gives the full variable domain: EAGVTQSPTHLIKTRGQQATLRCSPISGHTSVYWYQQALGLGLQFLLWYDEGEERNRGNFPPRFSGRQFPNYSSELNVNALELEDSALYLCASSSGLWSEQYFGPGTRLTVT.

V is TRBV6-6 and J is TRBJ2-7; 7 nucleotides agree with TRBD1. V shed 0 bases, J shed 2 bases, and the junction held 7 bases outside the gene matches. CDR1 and CDR2 (germline): MNHNY, SVGAGI (reference sequence). This CDR3 region has 16 residues. The CDR3, as DNA: TGTGCCAGCAGTTACTCGACAGGGTGGGAGCCCTACGAGCAGTACTTC. Residues: CASSYSTGWEPYEQYF.